This T cell receptor (beta chain) derives from a study of cytomegalovirus exposure and HLA in healthy donors. General study findings and limits: In vitro, three CMV-associated chains proved specific for CMV antigens. Highest at DRB1 and lowest at HLA-C, TCR association rates differed among HLA loci in a later analysis.

About this clone: The antigen is not known.

The germline V gene encodes CDR1 MNHNS and CDR2 SASEGT. The CDR3 extends over 15 amino acids. V was pared by 1 base and J by 4 bases, with 5 bases of the junction left unmatched. In the PCR, 60 Vbeta and 13 Jbeta primers were used. Authors' processing steps: Later, an analysis found 80 million or so unique TCR beta chains, and around 12 million of these were shared. Some clones are missing from TCRdb's copy, which holds only in-frame ones; the method was immunoSEQ multiplex PCR. That table furnishes V, J and clone size, whereas the DNA furnished D and trimming. The table includes roughly 18,000 clones, more than 65% detected once.

The V and J genes are TRBV6-1 and TRBJ2-7; 9 bases are a match to TRBD1. The sample was PBMCs. The TCR was taken from a man younger than 30 in good health and CMV-seronegative. The DNA for the CDR3 is TGTGCCAGCAGTGAAGGGTGGACAGGGGTATACGAGCAGTACTTC. It translates to CASSEGWTGVYEQYF.